This record concerns one T cell receptor (beta chain) sequence. Its target is unknown. The TCR beta library used iRepertoire HTBI primers with Arm-PCR amplification of CDR3. Each CDR3 protein is one row after TCRdb ran MiXCR on the multiplex PCR reads. This table has approximately 350,000 distinct CDR3 sequences, 12% appearing once. This specimen belongs to a study of regulatory T cells in long-lasting Graves disease. Sample time point: newly diagnosed GD, antithyroid drugs for less than 3 months. Scientists built the TCR library using RNA that was extracted from PBMCs. EDTA tubes were used for drawing 8.5 to 9.5 milliliters of peripheral blood. Study-wide results and caveats: The sample size was small, and this may have reduced accuracy. Patients whose Graves' disease persisted exhibited lower TCR diversity than those newly diagnosed.

Unmatched junction bases numbered 5, after V lost 1 base and J lost 9 bases. CDR3 size: 15 residues. The germline CDR1 and CDR2 sequences are SGHAT and FQNNGV. Separately, the same data were catalogued under a study of T cells in Graves' hyperthyroidism and ophthalmopathy.

The clonotype originates from a woman between 18 and 30 years old with Graves disease. This rearrangement joins TRBV11-2 to TRBJ1-6; the match to TRBD1 covers 8 bases. This specimen was peripheral blood mononuclear cells (PBMCs), taken at new diagnosis, from a patient treated with antithyroid drugs. CDR3 loop: CASSLAGGAGSPLHF. The DNA for the CDR3 is TGTGCCAGCAGCTTAGCAGGGGGCGCAGGTTCACCCCTCCACTTT. The full variable domain, its missing parts supplied by reference TRBV11-2 and TRBJ1-6, is EAGVAQSPRYKIIEKRQSVAFWCNPISGHATLYWYQQILGQGPKLLIQFQNNGVVDDSQLPKDRFSAERLKGVDSTLKIQPAKLEDSAVYLCASSLAGGAGSPLHFGNGTRLTVT.